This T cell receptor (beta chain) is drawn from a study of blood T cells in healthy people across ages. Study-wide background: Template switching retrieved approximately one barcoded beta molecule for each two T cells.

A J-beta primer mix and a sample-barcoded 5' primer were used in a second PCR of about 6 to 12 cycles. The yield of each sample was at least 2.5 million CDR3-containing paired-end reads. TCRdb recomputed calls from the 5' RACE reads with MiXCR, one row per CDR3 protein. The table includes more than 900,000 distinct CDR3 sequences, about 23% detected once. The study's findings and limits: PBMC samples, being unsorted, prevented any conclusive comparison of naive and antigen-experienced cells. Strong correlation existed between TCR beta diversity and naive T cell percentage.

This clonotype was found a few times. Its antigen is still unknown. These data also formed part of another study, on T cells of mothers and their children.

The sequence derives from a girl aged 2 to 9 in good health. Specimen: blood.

The CDR3 DNA is TGTGCCAGCAGCTTAGACGACGGGAACAATGAGCAGTTCTTC. Translated, it gives CASSLDDGNNEQFF. J is TRBJ2-1 and V is TRBV7-6; D is perhaps TRBD2 (5 bases). This CDR3 spans 14 amino acids. The V end was cut by 1 base, the J end by 5 bases, with 9 bases between. Germline V gene lookup returns CDR1 SGHVS and CDR2 FNYEAQ.